This entry concerns a single T cell receptor beta chain. What it binds is unknown. Execution of the assay was at deep level. The protocol was immunoSEQ multiplex PCR, while the TCRdb copy is restricted to in-frame clones and leaves out a portion. The data hold about 1 million clones, with around 76% observed a single time. The sample comes from a study of shared clonotypes between healthy human individuals. Findings and limits, study-wide: The genetic and exposure-history diversity represented was limited by few donors. Donor clonotype sharing was expected to depend on sequencing depth.

CDR3 length equals 16 residues. CDR1 MNHNS and CDR2 SASEGT come from the germline V gene. Trimming cost V 1 base and J 0 bases, with 10 bases left between them. This chain links TRBV6-1 with TRBJ2-4; D is ambiguous. Sequenced input: memory CD4+ T cells sorted from blood. Indicated subset: CD45RA-negative fraction. The source is a man in his late teens or twenties in good health. For the CDR3, the DNA is TGTGCCAGCAGTGAAGGAGTGGACCTAGCCAAAAACATTCAGTACTTC. Its translation: CASSEGVDLAKNIQYF.